Included here is one T cell receptor (beta chain) sequence, with context. The target antigen is unknown. TCRdb independently ran MiXCR on the 5' RACE reads; one entry per CDR3 protein. The sample lists approximately 1.8 million distinct CDR3 sequences; about 31% were seen once. The sample belongs to a study of identical twins. Whole-study findings and limits: Abundant beta clonotypes from cord blood bore fewer insertions; memory repertoires lacked this pattern. Excess twin sharing in beta out-of-frame sequences was weaker.

This receptor was identified in a newborn girl in good health. Sequencing was performed on cord blood.

CDR3 sequence: CASSISLGTGSYGYTF. The CDR3 bases are TGTGCCAGTAGTATCTCTCTTGGGACAGGATCCTATGGCTACACCTTC. J is TRBJ1-2 and V is TRBV19; 8 bases are a match to TRBD1. The CDR3 contains 16 residues. V shed 3 bases and J 4 bases; nucleotides not matched to a gene: 10. Germline CDR1 and CDR2: LNHDA and SQIVND (reference sequence).